The rows below give T cell receptor beta chains drawn from one sample of a study of radiotherapy plus CTLA-4 blockade in lung cancer. TCRdb's copy holds only in-frame clones and misses some; the assay was immunoSEQ multiplex PCR. This sample has roughly 120,000 clones; just under 80% occur once, and the top ten carry 4.5% to 5.5%. This material consisted of peripheral blood, taken from a patient treated with radiotherapy plus ipilimumab. These receptors were obtained from a human donor with non-small cell lung cancer who had a partial response to radiotherapy plus ipilimumab. The CDR3 runs from the conserved cysteine through the conserved F or W. D genes are given only for firm matches. Rows give clone size only sometimes, using once, few, many, or a class for an expanded clone.

abundance,v_gene,d_gene,j_gene,CDR3aa,CDR3nt
-,TRBV19,-,TRBJ2-3,CASSPGLAVTDTQYF,TGTGCCAGTAGTCCCGGGCTAGCTGTCACAGATACGCAGTATTTT
-,TRBV5-1,-,TRBJ1-2,CASSPDPGFRGYTF,TGCGCCAGCAGCCCCGACCCGGGTTTCCGTGGCTACACCTTC
-,TRBV29-1,TRBD1,TRBJ1-1,CSAMGGQTEAFF,TGCAGCGCAATGGGGGGACAGACTGAAGCTTTCTTT
-,TRBV4-1,TRBD1,TRBJ2-7,CASSPGTGTYEQYF,TGCGCCAGCAGTCCGGGGACAGGGACCTACGAGCAGTACTTC
-,TRBV6-5,-,TRBJ1-6,CASSYSQSINSPLHF,TGTGCCAGCAGTTACTCTCAATCCATCAATTCACCCCTCCACTTT
-,TRBV18,TRBD1,TRBJ1-6,CASSADRGGSPLHF,TGTGCCAGCTCCGCGGACAGGGGAGGCTCACCCCTCCACTTT
-,TRBV6-4,-,TRBJ1-6,CASSEGGWNSPLHF,TGTGCCAGCAGTGAGGGGGGGTGGAATTCACCCCTCCACTTT
few,TRBV2,-,TRBJ2-3,CASSGGQYSDTDTQYF,TGTGCCAGCAGTGGAGGCCAATACTCGGACACAGATACGCAGTATTTT
-,TRBV6-1,-,TRBJ1-2,CASSDGRTHVNNYGYTF,TGTGCCAGCAGTGACGGACGGACTCATGTAAATAACTATGGCTACACCTTC
-,TRBV29-1,TRBD2,TRBJ2-3,CSVGGLATNTDTQYF,TGCAGCGTCGGGGGACTAGCCACGAACACAGATACGCAGTATTTT
-,TRBV6-5,TRBD1,TRBJ1-1,CASSLPGQENAEAFF,TGTGCCAGCAGTTTACCGGGACAGGAGAACGCTGAAGCTTTCTTT
-,TRBV5-4,TRBD2,TRBJ2-5,CASSLSGLAEETQYF,TGTGCCAGCAGCTTGTCTGGACTAGCGGAAGAGACCCAGTACTTC
once,TRBV27,TRBD1,TRBJ1-6,CASSPFTGEYSPLHF,TGTGCCAGCAGTCCGTTTACAGGGGAGTATTCTCCCCTCCACTTT
-,TRBV6-1,-,TRBJ2-1,CASSPGLQQFF,TGTGCCAGCAGCCCCGGACTGCAGCAGTTCTTC
few,TRBV18,-,TRBJ1-2,CASSPNQDTTDGYTF,TGTGCCAGCTCACCAAATCAGGACACCACCGATGGCTACACCTTC
-,TRBV5-1,-,TRBJ2-7,CASSGTGHNSYEQYF,TGCGCCAGCAGCGGAACGGGACACAACTCCTACGAGCAGTACTTC
-,TRBV11-2,-,TRBJ1-2,CASSLVPRGYGYTF,TGTGCCAGCAGCTTAGTCCCCAGGGGCTATGGCTACACCTTC
-,TRBV5-1,-,TRBJ1-2,CASSLEGASKRNYGYTF,TGCGCCAGCAGCTTGGAAGGGGCGAGTAAAAGGAACTATGGCTACACCTTC
-,TRBV6-5,TRBD1,TRBJ1-4,CASSRDSDEKLFF,TGTGCCAGCAGCCGGGACAGCGATGAAAAACTGTTTTTT
-,TRBV9,TRBD2,TRBJ2-7,CASSVRDGGSGNEQYF,TGTGCCAGCAGCGTCAGAGACGGTGGGAGCGGGAACGAGCAGTACTTC
-,TRBV7-2,-,TRBJ1-1,CASSSSGFGNTEAFF,TGTGCCAGCAGCTCTAGCGGGTTCGGGAACACTGAAGCTTTCTTT
-,TRBV7-2,TRBD2,TRBJ2-2,CASSQPPLAGLTGELFF,TGTGCCAGCAGCCAACCTCCACTAGCGGGTCTGACTGGGGAGCTGTTTTTT
once,TRBV5-6,TRBD2,TRBJ2-3,CASSWGGVRTDTQYF,TGTGCCAGCAGCTGGGGGGGAGTTAGAACAGATACGCAGTATTTT
-,TRBV6-1,TRBD2,TRBJ2-1,CASSERPGGRDYNEQFF,TGTGCCAGCAGTGAAAGGCCGGGCGGGAGGGACTACAATGAGCAGTTCTTC
once,TRBV19,TRBD2,TRBJ2-3,CASKLAGVTDTQYF,TGTGCCAGTAAGCTAGCGGGAGTCACAGATACGCAGTATTTT
-,TRBV11-1,TRBD1,TRBJ2-3,CASSFWTGETDTQYF,TGTGCCAGCAGCTTTTGGACAGGGGAGACAGATACGCAGTATTTT
few,TRBV10-3,TRBD1,TRBJ2-2,CAISEETGPTGELFF,TGTGCCATCAGTGAGGAGACAGGGCCCACCGGGGAGCTGTTTTTT
-,TRBV19,-,TRBJ2-3,CASSIGRLRRSTDTQYF,TGTGCCAGTAGTATTGGGAGACTCCGGAGGAGCACAGATACGCAGTATTTT
-,TRBV6-5,-,TRBJ1-3,CASSYSGAPYGNTIYF,TGTGCCAGCAGTTACTCGGGGGCTCCCTACGGAAACACCATATATTTT
-,TRBV6-6,-,TRBJ1-3,CATLQGRPGNTIYF,TGTGCCACCTTACAGGGTCGGCCTGGAAACACCATATATTTT
few,TRBV19,-,TRBJ2-5,CASTPTRGEGQETQYF,TGTGCCAGTACCCCCACCAGGGGAGAGGGTCAAGAGACCCAGTACTTC
-,TRBV19,-,TRBJ1-1,CASSLTVDTEAFF,TGTGCCAGTAGCTTGACAGTGGACACCGAAGCTTTCTTT
few,TRBV9,TRBD1,TRBJ2-3,CASSVAWTGADTQYF,TGTGCCAGCAGCGTAGCTTGGACAGGGGCAGATACGCAGTATTTT
few,TRBV10-1,-,TRBJ2-7,CASSEGQDEQYF,TGCGCCAGCAGTGAGGGTCAGGACGAGCAGTACTTC
once,TRBV6-5,TRBD1,TRBJ2-4,CASARWTGEHIQYF,TGTGCCAGCGCTAGGTGGACAGGGGAACACATTCAGTACTTC
-,TRBV19,-,TRBJ2-7,CASRRSGDAYEQYF,TGTGCCAGTAGAAGGTCAGGGGACGCCTACGAGCAGTACTTC
-,TRBV7-9,TRBD2,TRBJ2-1,CASSSRPGGGLNEQFF,TGTGCCAGCAGCTCGCGCCCGGGCGGGGGACTCAATGAGCAGTTCTTC
-,TRBV19,TRBD1,TRBJ1-4,CATRDRNSEKLFF,TGTGCCACCCGGGACAGAAACTCAGAAAAACTGTTTTTT
-,TRBV18,-,TRBJ2-1,CASSPASYNEQFF,TGTGCCAGCTCACCTGCGTCTTACAATGAGCAGTTCTTC
-,TRBV4-1,TRBD2,TRBJ2-4,CASSQVHPAGLAIKNIQYF,TGCGCCAGCAGCCAAGTCCACCCCGCAGGACTAGCGATCAAAAACATTCAGTACTTC
-,TRBV11-2,-,TRBJ2-7,CASRRGYEQYF,TGTGCCAGCAGACGCGGATACGAGCAGTACTTC